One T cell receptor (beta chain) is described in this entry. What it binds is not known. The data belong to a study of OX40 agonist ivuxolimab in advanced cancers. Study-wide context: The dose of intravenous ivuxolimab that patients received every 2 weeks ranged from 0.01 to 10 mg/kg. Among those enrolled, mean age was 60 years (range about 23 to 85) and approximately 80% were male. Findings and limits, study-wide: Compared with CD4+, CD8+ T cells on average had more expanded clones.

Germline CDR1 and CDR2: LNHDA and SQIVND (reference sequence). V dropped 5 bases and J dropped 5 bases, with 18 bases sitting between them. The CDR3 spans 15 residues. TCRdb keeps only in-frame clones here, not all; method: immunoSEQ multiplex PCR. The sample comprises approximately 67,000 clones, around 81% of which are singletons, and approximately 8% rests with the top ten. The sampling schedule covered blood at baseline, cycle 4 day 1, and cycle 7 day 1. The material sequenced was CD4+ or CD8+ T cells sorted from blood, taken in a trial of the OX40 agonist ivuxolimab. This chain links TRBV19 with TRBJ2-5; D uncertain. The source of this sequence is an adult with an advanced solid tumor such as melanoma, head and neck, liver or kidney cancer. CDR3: CASSPDGSPRETQYF. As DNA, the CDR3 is TGTGCCAGTAGTCCGGACGGAAGCCCCAGGGAGACCCAGTACTTC. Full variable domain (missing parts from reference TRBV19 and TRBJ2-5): DGGITQSPKYLFRKEGQNVTLSCEQNLNHDAMYWYRQDPGQGLRLIYYSQIVNDFQKGDIAEGYSVSREKKESFPLTVTSAQKNPTAFYLCASSPDGSPRETQYFGPGTRLLVL.